Presented here are 15 T cell receptor beta chains from one specimen sequenced in a study of blood T cell repertoires in COVID-19. Profiling relied on immunoSEQ multiplex PCR, and the TCRdb table lists in-frame clones only, not all of them. The repertoire includes 200,000 to 250,000 clones, around 90% of them detected once, and about a tenth sits in the top ten. Material: PBMCs or T cells enriched from blood (not recorded which). These receptors were obtained from a man in his thirties or forties who had recovered from COVID-19.

The chain carries TRBV9 and TRBJ1-4; D is ambiguous. V was pared by 0 bases and J by 3 bases, with 12 bases between. Germline values: CDR1 SGDLS, CDR2 YYNGEE. The CDR3 loop spans 16 amino acids. Here the CDR3 reads CASSVAGVYPNEKLFF. For the CDR3, the DNA is TGTGCCAGCAGCGTAGCGGGTGTTTATCCTAATGAAAAACTGTTTTTT.

This clone was found once. This chain links TRBV10-3 with TRBJ2-1; 7 bases are a match to TRBD2. Germline values: CDR1 ENHRY, CDR2 SYGVKD. This CDR3 is 15 amino acids long. V shed 4 bases, J shed 0 bases, and the junction held 3 bases outside the gene matches. In nucleotides, the CDR3 is TGTGCCATCAGTGGAGCGGGGAGCTCCTACAATGAGCAGTTCTTC. Residues: CAISGAGSSYNEQFF.

The chain is built from TRBV6-2 or TRBV6-3 and TRBJ2-1; TRBD2 matches 13 bases. Germline V CDR1 and CDR2: MNHEY, SVGEGT. The length of the CDR3 is 16 residues. V shed 6 bases, J shed 9 bases, and the junction held 11 bases outside the gene matches. As DNA, the CDR3 is TGTGCCAGCAGCCAACTAGCGGGGGGGCGGGATAGTGAGCAGTTCTTC. It codes for CASSQLAGGRDSEQFF.

DNA of the CDR3: TGTGCCAGCAGCGTATTTTCCGCCGGCGGGGAGCTGTTTTTT. It translates to CASSVFSAGGELFF. The chain uses TRBV9 and TRBJ2-2; no clear D gene. Trimming removed 1 base from V and 7 bases from J, with 11 bases in between. CDR1 and CDR2 from the germline V gene are SGDLS and YYNGEE. The CDR3 spans 14 residues.

This clone was counted a few times. The V gene is TRBV10-2, the J gene TRBJ1-5; 9 nucleotides match TRBD1. Trimming cost V 8 bases and J 4 bases; bases outside gene matches: 6. This CDR3 has 14 residues. The V gene's germline CDR1 is WSHSY and CDR2 SAAADI. CDR3 bases: TGCGCCAGCGCCGGGACAGGGCATAATCAGCCCCAGCATTTT. Its protein product is CASAGTGHNQPQHF.

This clone was observed once. V is TRBV5-1 and J is TRBJ2-2, with 9 bases identical to TRBD2. The J segment lost 6 bases and the V segment lost 1 base, leaving 13 bases of the junction unmatched. This CDR3 comprises 18 residues. The germline V gene has CDR1 SGHRS and CDR2 YFSETQ. CDR3: CASSLNSAAGGPAGELFF. The DNA for the CDR3 is TGCGCCAGCAGCTTGAATTCTGCGGCGGGGGGGCCTGCCGGGGAGCTGTTTTTT.

The chain uses TRBV6-1 and TRBJ1-4; tentative D call: TRBD1 (6 bases). In germline, CDR1 is MNHNS, CDR2 SASEGT. The CDR3 contains 15 residues. Between the trimmed V and J ends, which lost 2 bases and 3 bases, there was a span of 10 bases. CDR3 region: CASSELGTPNEKLFF. The DNA of the CDR3 is TGTGCCAGCAGTGAACTAGGGACACCTAATGAAAAACTGTTTTTT.

This clone showed up just a few times. V and J are TRBV5-1 and TRBJ2-5; 7 nucleotides agree with TRBD1. V lost 3 bases to trimming and J lost 6 bases; unmatched junction nucleotides: 14. The germline V gene has CDR1 SGHRS and CDR2 YFSETQ. The CDR3 is made up of 16 amino acids. The chain's CDR3 is CASSWSTGVHEQTQYF. The CDR3, as DNA: TGCGCCAGCAGCTGGAGTACAGGGGTACACGAGCAGACCCAGTACTTC.

The chain couples TRBV12-5 to TRBJ1-1; TRBD1 aligns across 7 bases. V shed 2 bases and J 5 bases; nucleotides not matched to a gene: 11. The CDR3 is 16 residues long. Germline-derived CDR1 and CDR2 are LGHNT and FRNRAP. CDR3 coding DNA: TGTGCTAGTGGTTTGAATGGACAGGTAGAGTCGACTGAAGCTTTCTTT. As protein: CASGLNGQVESTEAFF.

The V gene is TRBV5-1, the J gene TRBJ2-1, with TRBD1 matching over 9 bases. Trimming at V came to 4 bases and at J to 12 bases, leaving 17 bases not matched to a gene. Germline CDR1 SGHRS, CDR2 YFSETQ. The CDR3 consists of 16 residues. CDR3 protein: CASSETGGKGPMGQFF. CDR3 in DNA: TGCGCCAGCAGCGAGACAGGGGGAAAGGGGCCAATGGGGCAGTTCTTC.

This clone was seen a single time. The chain recombines TRBV25-1 with TRBJ1-1, with D uncertain. The germline V and J ends were trimmed by 4 bases and 8 bases, with 11 bases remaining between them. In germline, CDR1 is MGHDK, CDR2 SYGVNS. This CDR3 is built from 12 residues. The CDR3 loop reads CASSGGGGEAFF. As DNA, the CDR3 is TGTGCCAGCAGTGGGGGAGGAGGGGAAGCTTTCTTT.

The V call is TRBV25-1, the J call TRBJ1-4; TRBD1 agrees at 9 bases. The CDR3 loop spans 18 amino acids. The germline CDR1 and CDR2 sequences are MGHDK and SYGVNS. After removal of 7 bases from V and 4 bases from J, the junction contained 16 bases not matched to a gene. CDR3 in amino acids: CASISTGGRIGINEKLFF. The DNA of the CDR3 is TGTGCCAGCATCTCGACAGGGGGGCGGATTGGAATTAATGAAAAACTGTTTTTT.

This clone was seen a handful of times. The J gene is TRBJ2-3, the V gene TRBV30, with 7 bases lining up with TRBD2. J gave up 1 base and V 5 bases, and 6 bases lay outside the gene matches. There are 14 residues in the CDR3. CDR1 and CDR2 from the germline V gene are GTSNPN and SVGIG (reference sequence). This CDR3 reads CAWQRDLGTDTQYF. DNA for the CDR3: TGTGCCTGGCAGCGGGATCTGGGCACAGATACGCAGTATTTT.

The V gene is TRBV25-1, the J gene TRBJ1-2; D may be TRBD1 (6 bases). Trimming took 4 bases from V and 3 from J, leaving 15 bases between them. CDR1 and CDR2 from the germline V gene are MGHDK and SYGVNS. There are 15 residues in the CDR3. The CDR3 loop is CASSVLRGLDYGYTF. CDR3 bases: TGTGCCAGCAGTGTCTTAAGGGGGTTAGACTATGGCTACACCTTC.

The chain couples TRBV6-4 to TRBJ1-1; 8 bases agree with TRBD1. The CDR3 runs to 14 residues. CDR1 and CDR2 (germline): MRHNA, SNTAGT. Trimming cost V 6 bases and J 1 base; bases outside gene matches: 4. CDR3 sequence (DNA): TGTGCCAGCAGGGAGACAGGGGAGAACACTGAAGCTTTCTTT. It specifies CASRETGENTEAFF.